The 10 T cell receptor beta chains below all came from one sample that was sequenced in a study of blood T cell repertoires in COVID-19. Measured with immunoSEQ multiplex PCR; TCRdb has only the in-frame clones, and not every one. The top ten hold 28% of the sample, which has roughly 45,000 clones, roughly 73% seen once. The sequenced sample consisted of peripheral blood. All receptors come from a woman aged 65 to 85 with acute or convalescent COVID-19.

V gene TRBV21-1 combines with J gene TRBJ2-1; TRBD1, the table's D call, was not compared with the DNA. TRBV21-1 is assigned pseudogene status. This CDR3 has 16 residues. The CDR3: CASSKIGQGSYNEQFF. The CDR3 DNA reads as TGTGCCAGCAGCAAAATAGGACAGGGGTCCTACAATGAGCAGTTCTTC.

The chain employs TRBV2 and TRBJ1-2; D not certain. The germline CDR1 and CDR2 sequences are SNHLY and FYNNEI. V dropped 1 base and J dropped 7 bases, with 4 bases sitting between them. The CDR3 spans 11 residues. DNA for the CDR3: TGTGCCAGCAGTGAAGACGGTGGCTACACCTTC. It translates to CASSEDGGYTF.

The gene calls are TRBV7-3 and TRBJ2-1, with 9 bases fitting TRBD2. V lost 3 bases, J lost 10 bases, and 10 bases stayed unmatched. This CDR3 comprises 15 residues. Germline CDR1 and CDR2: SGHTA and FQGTGA. This chain's CDR3 is CASSLSAGGPGEQFF. The CDR3, as DNA: TGTGCCAGCAGCTTGAGTGCGGGAGGGCCCGGGGAGCAGTTCTTC.

A few counts support this clone. This chain joins TRBV10-3 and TRBJ1-1, with unresolved D. The V end lost 10 bases, the J end lost 7 bases, and 22 bases lay between the germline ends. Germline V lookup: CDR1 ENHRY, CDR2 SYGVKD. The CDR3 contains 14 residues. This CDR3 reads CATKVERLFSEAFF. The CDR3 bases are TGTGCCACAAAAGTTGAAAGACTTTTTAGTGAAGCTTTCTTT.

The chain links TRBV6-2 or TRBV6-3 to TRBJ1-4; D unclear. Trimming stripped 4 bases from V and 5 bases from J, with 8 bases between. The CDR3 length is 13 residues. CDR1 and CDR2 (germline): MNHEY, SVGEGT. The CDR3 sequence is CASSFNGNEKLFF. The CDR3 DNA sequence: TGTGCCAGCAGTTTCAACGGGAATGAAAAACTGTTTTTT.

This chain links TRBV19 with TRBJ1-2, with unresolved D. V lost 10 bases to trimming and J lost 4 bases, with 16 bases between them. The CDR3 runs to 13 residues. CDR1 LNHDA and CDR2 SQIVND come from the germline V gene (reference sequence). The CDR3 DNA reads TGTGCCACCCTGGTGGGAGGTGGCTATGGCTACACCTTC. Amino acids: CATLVGGGYGYTF.

This clone turned up a few times. The chain has TRBV5-6 and TRBJ1-3; D not certain. The CDR3 totals 15 residues. V lost 0 bases and J 0 bases, leaving 7 bases between the germline ends. Germline loops: CDR1 SGHDT, CDR2 YYEEEE. The DNA of the CDR3 is TGTGCCAGCAGCTTGGGGGCCCCCTCTGGAAACACCATATATTTT. Encoded protein: CASSLGAPSGNTIYF.

The V and J genes are TRBV28 and TRBJ1-1; 7 bases line up with TRBD1. Germline lookup yields CDR1 MDHEN and CDR2 SYDVKM. The ends lost 7 bases at V and 1 base at J; junction bases unmatched: 9. The length of the CDR3 is 15 residues. This chain's CDR3 is CASTYQGGGNTEAFF. The CDR3 coding sequence is TGTGCCAGCACCTACCAGGGGGGAGGGAACACTGAAGCTTTCTTT.

The chain is built from TRBV19 and TRBJ2-7, with 8 bases identical to TRBD2. Per germline, CDR1 LNHDA and CDR2 SQIVND (reference sequence). CDR3 length: 18 residues. V was clipped by 5 bases and J by 7 bases; unmatched bases: 22. The CDR3 protein is CASSRTPADFAGGEEQYF. As DNA, the CDR3 is TGTGCCAGTAGTCGAACCCCAGCCGACTTCGCGGGAGGTGAGGAGCAGTACTTC.

The V gene is TRBV29-1, the J gene TRBJ1-2, with TRBD1 identical over 9 bases. CDR1 and CDR2 (germline): SQVTM, ANQGSEA. CDR3 length: 14 residues. J lost 7 bases, V lost 4 bases, and 10 bases had no gene match. The CDR3 loop reads CSVGGGQGLSGYTF. The CDR3 nucleotides are TGCAGCGTTGGCGGGGGACAGGGATTGTCTGGCTACACCTTC.